This TCR beta chain was recovered during a study of T-cell memory formation after mild COVID-19. The CDR3 loop spans 11 amino acids. CDR1 and CDR2 from the germline V gene are MNHEY and SVGEGT. V lost 6 bases and J lost 3, with 6 bases in between. TCRdb ran MiXCR on the 5' RACE reads and lists one entry per CDR3 protein. The sample lists 500,000 to 600,000 distinct CDR3 sequences, more than 15% occurring once. Sequences were obtained from PBMCs or a T cell subset sorted from them (not recorded which). The chain uses TRBV6-2 or TRBV6-3 and TRBJ2-7; D gene unclear. The clonotype originates from an adult woman who had mild COVID-19 (a few samples of this study predate the infection). Cell type and time point are not known. The CDR3 nucleotides read TGTGCCAGCAGAAAAAACTACGAGCAGTACTTC. It yields the protein CASRKNYEQYF.